This T cell receptor (beta chain) was captured in a study of blood T cells in healthy people across ages. The table lists this clonotype with a few counts. Isolation per sample recovered at least 7 million PBMCs. PCR was performed a second time for about 7 to 12 cycles using a sample-barcoded 5' primer and a J-beta primer mix. One entry per CDR3 protein, called by TCRdb with MiXCR from the 5' RACE reads. The table has about 1.4 million distinct CDR3 sequences, roughly 64% seen once. This receptor was obtained from a man younger than 35 in good health. Sample: blood.

CDR3 coding DNA: TGTGCCAGCAGTATAGACAGGGACCTTTACAATGAGCAGTTCTTC. Translated, it gives CASSIDRDLYNEQFF. The chain employs TRBV27 and TRBJ2-1, with 7 positions matching TRBD1. This CDR3 comprises 15 residues. Unmatched junction bases numbered 8, after V lost 5 bases and J lost 4 bases. Germline assignment: CDR1 MNHEY and CDR2 SMNVEV (reference sequence).